Listed below are T cell receptor beta chains from one sample, sequenced in a study of CD8 T cells in ankylosing spondylitis. TCRdb independently ran MiXCR on the 5' RACE reads; one entry per CDR3 protein. The sample shows a few hundred thousand distinct CDR3 sequences, around 20% of them seen only once. Sequencing was performed on blood, either unsorted or a sorted T cell fraction (not recorded which). These receptors came from a male donor with ankylosing spondylitis or in good health (not recorded which). Both conserved end residues are part of each CDR3. The D gene is left open where the match is weak. Only some rows state a clone size, as once, few, many or a class for expanded clones.

clone_size | j_call | cdr3_length | d_call | v_call | cdr3_aa | cdr3_nt
. | TRBJ2-1 | 17 | . | TRBV7-9 | CASSSPEVAGVFNEQFF | TGTGCCAGCAGCTCACCGGAGGTGGCAGGGGTTTTCAATGAGCAGTTCTTC
. | TRBJ2-7 | 15 | . | TRBV12-3/TRBV12-4 | CASSSPLRPSYEQYF | TGTGCCAGCAGTTCCCCTCTCCGGCCCTCCTACGAGCAGTACTTC
. | TRBJ2-7 | 13 | . | TRBV28 | CASLATHYDEQYF | TGTGCCAGCTTAGCGACTCACTATGACGAGCAGTACTTC
few | TRBJ2-7 | 13 | TRBD1 | TRBV10-3 | CANRDRTSYEQYF | TGTGCCAACCGGGACAGGACCTCCTACGAGCAGTACTTC
once | TRBJ2-7 | 15 | . | TRBV18 | CASSPPGGLSYEQYF | TGTGCCAGCTCACCACCGGGGGGCCTGTCCTACGAGCAGTACTTC
. | TRBJ2-1 | 17 | TRBD2 | TRBV12-3/TRBV12-4 | CASSLSSLKRGNNEQFF | TGTGCCAGCAGTTTATCAAGCTTGAAGCGGGGGAACAATGAGCAGTTCTTC
. | TRBJ2-1 | 14 | . | TRBV24-1 | CATQPPGDLGEQFF | TGTGCCACCCAACCACCCGGAGATTTGGGTGAGCAGTTCTTC
. | TRBJ2-1 | 14 | TRBD1 | TRBV2 | CASHWDREAHEQFF | TGTGCCAGCCATTGGGACAGGGAAGCCCATGAGCAGTTCTTC
few | TRBJ2-5 | 14 | . | TRBV27 | CASSDRTFSGTQYF | TGTGCCAGCAGTGACCGGACGTTCTCTGGGACCCAGTACTTC
. | TRBJ2-5 | 12 | . | TRBV24-1 | CATSDLAAVQYF | TGTGCCACCAGTGATTTAGCCGCGGTACAGTACTTC
few | TRBJ1-6 | 17 | TRBD1 | TRBV7-8 | CASSPNLPPGGHSPLHF | TGTGCCAGCAGCCCCAATTTACCCCCAGGGGGCCATTCACCCCTCCACTTT
few | TRBJ1-1 | 13 | . | TRBV30 | CAWSVGPAAEAFF | TGTGCCTGGAGTGTAGGGCCGGCGGCTGAAGCTTTCTTT
. | TRBJ2-3 | 15 | . | TRBV5-1 | CASSLADGSTDTQYF | TGCGCCAGCAGCTTGGCCGACGGGAGCACAGATACGCAGTATTTT
once | TRBJ2-7 | 13 | . | TRBV12-3/TRBV12-4 | CASSGGRDGEQYF | TGTGCCAGCAGTGGCGGACGAGACGGCGAGCAGTACTTC
once | TRBJ2-2 | 14 | . | TRBV7-2 | CASRRNDPGGELFF | TGTGCCAGCAGACGTAACGACCCCGGCGGGGAGCTGTTTTTT
. | TRBJ2-7 | 20 | TRBD2 | TRBV27 | CASSSPRLAGGPVSFGEQYF | TGTGCCAGCAGTTCTCCTAGACTAGCGGGGGGGCCGGTATCCTTCGGGGAGCAGTACTTC
. | TRBJ2-2 | 18 | TRBD2 | TRBV11-2 | CASSDSGGQDQNTGELFF | TGTGCCAGCAGTGATAGCGGGGGCCAGGACCAGAACACCGGGGAGCTGTTTTTT
few | TRBJ2-7 | 16 | . | TRBV7-6 | CASSRGQKAPFYEQYF | TGTGCCAGCAGCAGAGGACAGAAGGCACCCTTTTACGAGCAGTACTTC
few | TRBJ2-1 | 14 | . | TRBV7-8 | CASSLDRIYNEQFF | TGTGCCAGCAGCTTGGACAGAATCTACAATGAGCAGTTCTTC
few | TRBJ2-5 | 13 | . | TRBV4-1 | CASSQDSWETQYF | TGCGCCAGCAGCCAAGATAGTTGGGAGACCCAGTACTTC
. | TRBJ2-2 | 17 | . | TRBV7-2 | CASSLPFRTVNTGELFF | TGTGCCAGCAGCTTACCTTTCAGGACAGTCAACACCGGGGAGCTGTTTTTT
. | TRBJ2-3 | 18 | . | TRBV11-1 | CASSWLSNQGSSTDTQYF | TGTGCCAGCAGCTGGCTTAGTAATCAGGGGAGTAGCACAGATACGCAGTATTTT
few | TRBJ1-1 | 13 | . | TRBV29-1 | CSASQGTNTEAFF | TGCAGCGCTTCCCAGGGGACGAACACTGAAGCTTTCTTT
once | TRBJ2-7 | 15 | . | TRBV7-9 | CASSLLGRWTYEQYF | TGTGCCAGCAGCTTATTGGGCAGGTGGACCTACGAGCAGTACTTC